The rows below give T cell receptor beta chains drawn from one sample of a study of OX40 agonist ivuxolimab in advanced cancers. Method: immunoSEQ multiplex PCR; TCRdb's copy keeps in-frame clones and lacks some. The data show nearly 25,000 clones, around 80% seen once. Source: CD4+ or CD8+ T cells sorted from blood, taken in a trial of the OX40 agonist ivuxolimab. These receptors were collected from an adult with an advanced solid tumor such as melanoma, head and neck, liver or kidney cancer. Both conserved end residues are part of each CDR3. A D gene is named only where the DNA matches it firmly. Rows may omit the clone size; those that give it use once, few, many or a size class.

size: .; D: .; V: TRBV5-5; J: TRBJ2-7; CDR3: CASRPRTAREQYF; DNA: TGTGCCAGCAGACCCCGGACAGCTCGCGAGCAGTACTTC
size: .; D: .; V: TRBV9; J: TRBJ2-7; CDR3: CASSVGHNSYEQYF; DNA: TGTGCCAGCAGCGTAGGGCACAATAGCTACGAGCAGTACTTC
size: .; D: .; V: TRBV14; J: TRBJ1-1; CDR3: CASRASGLRGLSTEAFF; DNA: TGTGCCAGCAGGGCGTCGGGTCTCCGGGGTCTCAGCACTGAAGCTTTCTTT
size: .; D: .; V: TRBV7-2; J: TRBJ2-5; CDR3: CASSFWSRETQYF; DNA: TGTGCCAGCAGCTTCTGGTCCCGAGAGACCCAGTACTTC
size: .; D: .; V: TRBV7-2; J: TRBJ2-7; CDR3: CASSLVQGQGGEQYF; DNA: TGTGCCAGCAGCTTAGTACAGGGCCAGGGCGGTGAGCAGTACTTC
size: .; D: .; V: TRBV5-8; J: TRBJ1-5; CDR3: CASSKENGNQPQHF; DNA: TGTGCCAGCAGCAAGGAAAACGGCAATCAGCCCCAGCATTTT
size: few; D: .; V: TRBV7-8; J: TRBJ2-2; CDR3: CASSLRGGTSTGELFF; DNA: TGTGCCAGCAGCTTGCGTGGCGGGACCTCGACCGGGGAGCTGTTTTTT
size: .; D: TRBD2; V: TRBV28; J: TRBJ2-3; CDR3: CASSSGLAGGLDTQYF; DNA: TGTGCCAGCAGTTCCGGACTAGCGGGAGGGTTGGATACGCAGTATTTT
size: .; D: TRBD1; V: TRBV19; J: TRBJ1-2; CDR3: CASTPTGGYGYTF; DNA: TGTGCCAGTACCCCGACAGGGGGCTATGGCTACACCTTC
size: once; D: .; V: TRBV12-5; J: TRBJ1-1; CDR3: CASGLVPGDQAFF; DNA: TGTGCTAGTGGTTTGGTCCCGGGGGACCAAGCTTTCTTT
size: .; D: TRBD1; V: TRBV7-2; J: TRBJ2-5; CDR3: CASSLGQGPWETQYF; DNA: TGTGCCAGCAGCCTCGGACAGGGGCCCTGGGAGACCCAGTACTTC